The 25 T cell receptor beta chains listed next were all sequenced from one sample in a study of cytomegalovirus exposure and HLA in healthy donors listed by TCRdb under 2017. Library method: the immunoSEQ multiplex PCR assay. As stored in TCRdb, this immuneACCESS dataset retains in-frame rearrangements with V and J assigned. A fraction of the clones does not appear; measured against another copy, unresolved V genes explain less than half of the discrepancy, and the remainder lacks a known reason. Counted in this sample were 240,000 or so clones; more than 75% of them appeared once. Around 1.2% of the sample is in the top ten clones. The material sequenced was PBMCs. Receptor source: a woman aged 25 to 39 in good health and CMV-seropositive.

This chain uses TRBV9 with TRBJ2-2; 11 bases line up with TRBD2. V lost 0 bases to trimming and J lost 3 bases; unmatched junction nucleotides: 1. The germline V gene encodes CDR1 SGDLS and CDR2 YYNGEE. The CDR3 is 16 residues long. The CDR3 sequence is CASSVAGLADTGELFF. The CDR3 nucleotides are TGTGCCAGCAGCGTAGCGGGACTAGCGGACACCGGGGAGCTGTTTTTT.

The chain recombines TRBV11-2 with TRBJ2-2; possibly TRBD2 for D (7 bases). CDR1 SGHAT and CDR2 FQNNGV come from the germline V gene. Trimming took off 5 bases at V and 5 bases at J, with 24 bases between the two ends. The CDR3 sequence is 18 residues long. This CDR3 reads CASSPRKGGGARTGELFF. CDR3 DNA sequence: TGTGCCAGCAGCCCCCGGAAGGGGGGGGGCGCGAGGACCGGGGAGCTGTTTTTT.

The chain carries TRBV18 and TRBJ1-1, with 9 nucleotides matching TRBD1. There are 16 residues in the CDR3. CDR1 and CDR2 from the germline V gene are KGHSH and LQKENI. Trimming at V came to 2 bases and at J to 0 bases, leaving 4 bases not matched to a gene. The CDR3 nucleotides read TGTGCCAGCTCACCAGGGGACAGGGTTATGAACACTGAAGCTTTCTTT. It is translated as CASSPGDRVMNTEAFF.

The chain combines TRBV20-1 with TRBJ2-4; 9 bases are shared with TRBD2. From germline, CDR1 is DFQATT and CDR2 SNEGSKA (reference sequence). CDR3 length: 11 amino acids. The V gene end was trimmed by 5 bases and the J gene end by 16 bases; junction bases not matched to a gene: 9. In nucleotides, the CDR3 is TGCAGTGCTGTTCCGGGACTAGCTGAATACTTC. Protein sequence: CSAVPGLAEYF.

The rearrangement links TRBV6-1 to TRBJ2-3; D is ambiguous. The CDR3 consists of 13 residues. Germline V CDR1 and CDR2: MNHNS, SASEGT. Trimming took 0 bases from V and 6 from J, leaving 7 bases between them. The CDR3 DNA follows: TGTGCCAGCAGTGAAGCGCTGAGGGATACGCAGTATTTT. This codes for CASSEALRDTQYF.

The chain recombines TRBV5-1 with TRBJ1-3; 7 bases agree with TRBD1. Germline loops: CDR1 SGHRS, CDR2 YFSETQ. V was clipped by 0 bases and J by 1 base; unmatched bases: 4. The CDR3 extends over 16 amino acids. The CDR3 protein is CASSLEPTGSGNTIYF. DNA for the CDR3: TGCGCCAGCAGCTTGGAACCGACAGGGTCTGGAAACACCATATATTTT.

The CDR3 nucleotides are TGTGCCTGGAGTTATAGTGCTAGCACAGATACGCAGTATTTT. Its translation is CAWSYSASTDTQYF. V and J are TRBV30 and TRBJ2-3; D unclear. Trimming left V 2 bases short and J 0 bases short, with 9 bases between. This CDR3 is 14 amino acids long. Per the germline V gene, CDR1 is GTSNPN and CDR2 is SVGIG (reference sequence).

The rearrangement links TRBV5-1 to TRBJ2-7; TRBD1 matches at 7 bases. The J segment lost 3 bases and the V segment lost 5 bases, leaving 2 bases of the junction unmatched. The CDR3 runs 12 residues. Germline values: CDR1 SGHRS, CDR2 YFSETQ. The CDR3 DNA follows: TGCGCCAGCAGGGCAGGGGGCTACGAGCAGTACTTC. Its protein product is CASRAGGYEQYF.

This clone was seen only once. The genes are TRBV5-1 and TRBJ2-2; TRBD2 matches 13 bases. Germline V gene data show CDR1 as SGHRS and CDR2 as YFSETQ. The CDR3 totals 17 residues. J was trimmed by 5 bases and V by 0 bases; bases with no gene match: 4. The CDR3 is CASSLGLAGGGTGELFF. The CDR3 coding sequence is TGCGCCAGCAGCTTGGGACTAGCGGGAGGAGGGACCGGGGAGCTGTTTTTT.

The rearrangement uses TRBV28 and TRBJ2-7, with 9 bases identical to TRBD1. This CDR3 is 17 amino acids long. V dropped 3 bases and J dropped 2; count of bases not matched to a gene: 11. CDR1 and CDR2 from the germline V gene are MDHEN and SYDVKM. CDR3 protein: CASSLVPPTGGPYEQYF. CDR3 nucleotide sequence: TGTGCCAGCAGTTTGGTCCCACCGACAGGGGGGCCCTACGAGCAGTACTTC.

The rearrangement joins TRBV6-1 to TRBJ2-1; 12 nucleotides agree with TRBD2. CDR1 is MNHNS and CDR2 is SASEGT in the germline V gene. Unmatched junction bases numbered 2, after V lost 8 bases and J lost 9 bases. CDR3 length: 12 residues. CDR3 nucleotide sequence: TGTGCCAGCTCTAGCGGGAGGGGTGAGCAGTTCTTC. Residues: CASSSGRGEQFF.

The chain combines TRBV5-1 with TRBJ1-4; D is perhaps TRBD1 (6 bases). The CDR3 is 14 amino acids. From germline, CDR1 is SGHRS and CDR2 YFSETQ. V was clipped by 6 bases and J by 4 bases, with 13 bases between them. CDR3 bases: TGCGCCAGCAAGGGGGAAGCATTTAATGAAAAACTGTTTTTT. It yields the protein CASKGEAFNEKLFF. The complete variable domain, with remaining parts taken from reference TRBV5-1 and TRBJ1-4, reads KAGVTQTPRYLIKTRGQQVTLSCSPISGHRSVSWYQQTPGQGLQFLFEYFSETQRNKGNFPGRFSGRQFSNSRSEMNVSTLELGDSALYLCASKGEAFNEKLFFGSGTQLSVL.

The genes are TRBV19 and TRBJ2-7; TRBD1 matches 7 bases. There are 14 residues in the CDR3. V lost 5 bases and J lost 2; bases outside the gene matches: 6. Germline V CDR1 and CDR2: LNHDA, SQIVND (reference sequence). CDR3 in amino acids: CASSRDSTPYEQYF. CDR3 in DNA: TGTGCCAGTAGTCGGGACAGTACCCCCTACGAGCAGTACTTC. The full variable domain, rest sourced from reference TRBV19 and TRBJ2-7, is DGGITQSPKYLFRKEGQNVTLSCEQNLNHDAMYWYRQDPGQGLRLIYYSQIVNDFQKGDIAEGYSVSREKKESFPLTVTSAQKNPTAFYLCASSRDSTPYEQYFGPGTRLTVT.

The table lists this clone with a count of one. This sequence joins TRBV10-2 and TRBJ2-7; D unclear. CDR1 is WSHSY, CDR2 SAAADI, per germline. Trimming removed 6 bases from V and 0 bases from J, with 15 bases in between. The CDR3 has 15 amino acids. CDR3 sequence reads: CASRSEPLSSYEQYF. CDR3 coding DNA: TGCGCCAGCAGGTCCGAGCCATTAAGCTCCTACGAGCAGTACTTC.

In this sample, this clone turned up a few times. The rearrangement links TRBV2 to TRBJ2-7, with D tentatively TRBD2 (5 bases). This CDR3 comprises 12 residues. V lost 7 bases and J lost 5, with 12 bases in between. Germline loops: CDR1 SNHLY, CDR2 FYNNEI. The CDR3 bases are TGTGCCAGCACCACGGACGGGAACGAGCAGTACTTC. Protein: CASTTDGNEQYF.

The chain recombines TRBV19 with TRBJ2-7, with 9 nucleotides matching TRBD1. V gave up 5 bases and J gave up 3 bases; unmatched junction bases: 5. This CDR3 has 14 amino acids. The germline CDR1 and CDR2 sequences are LNHDA and SQIVND (reference sequence). The CDR3 is CASSSRDRDYEQYF. DNA of the CDR3: TGTGCCAGTAGTTCCCGGGACAGGGACTACGAGCAGTACTTC.

The genes are TRBV10-1 and TRBJ2-7, with 7 bases identical to TRBD2. Looked up from germline, CDR1 is WNHNN and CDR2 is SYGVQD (reference sequence). V shed 6 bases and J 0 bases; nucleotides not matched to a gene: 2. The CDR3 runs to 13 residues. The CDR3 spells CASRASGSYEQYF. The CDR3, as DNA: TGCGCCAGCAGGGCTAGCGGCTCCTACGAGCAGTACTTC.

The rearrangement joins TRBV9 to TRBJ2-2; 7 positions agree with TRBD2. The J segment lost 4 bases and the V segment lost 5 bases, leaving 14 bases of the junction unmatched. There are 17 residues in the CDR3. Germline values: CDR1 SGDLS, CDR2 YYNGEE. CDR3 sequence (DNA): TGTGCCAGCAGGAGTGTCGCGGGAGTGTTTTCCACCGGGGAGCTGTTTTTT. Protein product: CASRSVAGVFSTGELFF.

This chain uses TRBV5-1 with TRBJ2-7; TRBD2 matches 12 bases. The CDR3 length is 15 residues. Germline assignment: CDR1 SGHRS and CDR2 YFSETQ. Unmatched junction bases numbered 14, after V lost 5 bases and J lost 11 bases. DNA of the CDR3: TGCGCCAGCAGGACAGGGCAGACTAGCGGGAGTGTCGAGTACTTC. It encodes CASRTGQTSGSVEYF.

This chain links TRBV27 with TRBJ1-1, with D possibly being TRBD1 (6 bases). Deletions cut 6 bases from V and 0 bases from J, with 20 bases between. The CDR3 sequence is 17 residues long. Looked up from germline, CDR1 is MNHEY and CDR2 is SMNVEV (reference sequence). Here the CDR3 reads CASSRLTGFDVNTEAFF. Here the CDR3 DNA reads TGTGCCAGCAGCCGCCTTACAGGGTTTGACGTGAACACTGAAGCTTTCTTT.

The chain links TRBV9 to TRBJ2-3; 10 bases align to TRBD2. This CDR3 is built from 14 residues. Per the germline V gene, CDR1 is SGDLS and CDR2 is YYNGEE. Trimming at V came to 1 base and at J to 6 bases, leaving 2 bases not matched to a gene. The DNA for the CDR3 is TGTGCCAGCAGCGTACTAGCGGGAGTGGATACGCAGTATTTT. Its protein is CASSVLAGVDTQYF.

The CDR3, as DNA: TGCGCCAGCAGCCAATACGACAGGGGGCCTTACAATGAGCAGTTCTTC. It codes for CASSQYDRGPYNEQFF. This sequence joins TRBV4-1 and TRBJ2-1, with 10 bases lining up with TRBD1. Germline loops: CDR1 MGHRA, CDR2 YSYEKL. V lost 2 bases, J lost 4 bases, and 5 bases stayed unmatched. The CDR3 extends over 16 amino acids.

The V gene is TRBV6-5, the J gene TRBJ1-3; D not certain. CDR3 length: 14 residues. Per germline, CDR1 MNHEY and CDR2 SVGAGI. Trimming removed 2 bases from V and 4 bases from J, with 9 bases in between. The DNA of the CDR3 is TGTGCCAGCAGTTACGATAGCCTCGGAAACACCATATATTTT. This gives the protein CASSYDSLGNTIYF.

The chain couples TRBV28 to TRBJ1-5, with D possibly matching TRBD1 (5 bases). Germline CDR1 and CDR2: MDHEN and SYDVKM. V lost 6 bases to trimming and J lost 5 bases, with 11 bases between them. This CDR3 has 13 residues. The CDR3 bases are TGTGCCAGCAGCCCCGACAGTTATCAGCCCCAGCATTTT. It yields the protein CASSPDSYQPQHF.

This chain joins TRBV18 and TRBJ1-3, with 8 bases identical to TRBD1. V lost 6 bases to trimming and J lost 4 bases; unmatched junction nucleotides: 14. Germline CDR1 KGHSH, CDR2 LQKENI. This CDR3 comprises 17 residues. This chain's CDR3 is CASSQSGQGVSGNTIYF. The CDR3 DNA reads TGTGCCAGCTCCCAAAGTGGACAGGGAGTTTCGGGAAACACCATATATTTT.